This record covers a single T cell receptor (beta chain). Antigen specificity is unknown. These data belong to a study of CD8 T cells in ankylosing spondylitis. Study results and limitations: The study looked at matched synovial fluid samples from ankylosing spondylitis patients. Disease-linked clones were reported to be significantly enriched there. The disease-linked clones had a CD8+ phenotype and low blood frequencies. Seemingly characteristic of ankylosing spondylitis blood was a TCR beta motif consisting of 7 or 8 highly homologous variants. Previously reported in reactive arthritis synovial fluid and blood were some of the motif variants.

The CDR3 is 15 residues long. The V gene's germline CDR1 is SGHDT and CDR2 YYEEEE. The V and J ends lost 2 bases and 4 bases respectively, with 15 bases between them. In making TCR beta libraries, quantitative 5'-RACE with molecular barcodes was used. TCRdb re-called the 5' RACE reads through MiXCR, storing one row per CDR3 protein. This table holds hundreds of thousands of distinct CDR3 sequences, around 18% found once. This chain connects TRBV5-6 to TRBJ2-5; D perhaps matches TRBD2 (6 bases). Input material: blood, either unsorted or a sorted T cell fraction (not recorded which). This TCR was sampled from a male donor with ankylosing spondylitis. The CDR3 reads CASSLVEGRRETQYF. The CDR3 region has the DNA TGTGCCAGCAGCTTAGTGGAGGGGAGGAGAGAGACCCAGTACTTC.